Each of the 21 T cell receptor beta chains below was sequenced from the same sample in a study of identical twins. TCRdb reanalysed the 5' RACE reads using MiXCR and keeps one entry per CDR3 protein. The repertoire holds about 100,000 distinct CDR3 sequences, under 7% seen once, with approximately 12% in the top ten. Source material: memory T cells sorted from blood. All receptors come from a woman in her fifties or sixties in good health.

The genes are TRBV20-1 and TRBJ2-5; the match to TRBD2 covers 11 bases. Germline CDR1 reads DFQATT; CDR2 reads SNEGSKA (reference sequence). This CDR3 is built from 14 residues. J was trimmed by 4 bases and V by 3 bases; bases with no gene match: 4. CDR3 DNA: TGCAGTGCTAGGCCTGGACTAGCGGGAGAGACCCAGTACTTC. Translated, it gives CSARPGLAGETQYF.

The rearrangement joins TRBV5-1 to TRBJ1-2, with 10 bases matching TRBD1. J lost 4 bases, V lost 2 bases, and 5 bases had no gene match. Germline V gene data show CDR1 as SGHRS and CDR2 as YFSETQ. The CDR3 length is 15 residues. In nucleotides, the CDR3 is TGCGCCAGCAGCTTTGGACAGGGGGGTATCTATGGCTACACCTTC. Residues: CASSFGQGGIYGYTF.

Ten or more counts support this clonotype. This chain uses TRBV4-1 with TRBJ2-6, with D perhaps given as TRBD1 or TRBD2 (6 bases each). This CDR3 has 17 amino acids. V lost 1 base and J lost 1, with 11 bases in between. Germline V lookup: CDR1 MGHRA, CDR2 YSYEKL. CDR3: CASSQGGARSGANVLTF. The CDR3, as DNA: TGCGCCAGCAGCCAAGGGGGGGCGCGATCTGGGGCCAACGTCCTGACTTTC.

At least ten counts were recorded for this clonotype. The CDR3 DNA is TGCAGCGTCGCAATAGGCGGGAGCTCCTACGAGCAGTACTTC. Translation: CSVAIGGSSYEQYF. The rearrangement links TRBV29-1 to TRBJ2-7, with 7 bases fitting TRBD2. Per germline, CDR1 SQVTM and CDR2 ANQGSEA. J lost 0 bases, V lost 6 bases, and 8 bases had no gene match. The CDR3 totals 14 residues.

This clonotype was counted many times. The V call is TRBV4-1, the J call TRBJ1-1; the D gene is possibly TRBD1 (6 bases). V gave up 7 bases and J gave up 8 bases, with 11 bases separating them. Germline V gene sequence: CDR1 MGHRA, CDR2 YSYEKL. The CDR3 is 11 amino acids. CDR3 loop: CASMGGREAFF. CDR3 coding DNA: TGCGCCAGCATGGGGGGGCGAGAAGCTTTCTTT.

This clonotype appeared a few times. The CDR3 DNA reads TGTGCCAGCAGCTTAGACTCCACATTTAACTACGAGCAGTACTTC. Residues: CASSLDSTFNYEQYF. This chain joins TRBV7-2 and TRBJ2-7; the D is unclear. The germline gives CDR1 SGHTA, CDR2 FQGNSA. V was trimmed by 1 base and J by 3 bases, leaving 13 bases between them. The CDR3 is 15 residues long.

This clonotype came up a few times. The chain is built from TRBV28 and TRBJ1-1, with D possibly being TRBD1 (5 bases). Germline values: CDR1 MDHEN, CDR2 SYDVKM. The V and J ends lost 8 bases and 4 bases respectively, with 11 bases between them. The CDR3 has 12 amino acids. CDR3 nucleotide sequence: TGTGCCAGCTCAGGGATGGGCACTGAAGCTTTCTTT. Translating it yields CASSGMGTEAFF.

This clonotype appeared many times. This chain uses TRBV20-1 with TRBJ2-1; TRBD2 matches at 11 bases. Germline CDR1 and CDR2: DFQATT and SNEGSKA (reference sequence). CDR3 length equals 14 residues. The J segment lost 3 bases and the V segment lost 3 bases, leaving 1 base of the junction unmatched. The CDR3 DNA reads TGCAGTGCTAGCGGACTAGCGGGCTACAATGAGCAGTTCTTC. This sequence encodes CSASGLAGYNEQFF.

In its sample, this clonotype was seen many times. The gene calls are TRBV5-1 and TRBJ2-3, with D possibly being TRBD2 (6 bases). The CDR3 runs to 16 residues. Germline-derived CDR1 and CDR2 are SGHRS and YFSETQ. Trimming took 4 bases from V and 0 from J, leaving 15 bases between them. CDR3 residues: CASSVRVSGSTDTQYF. The CDR3 region has the DNA TGCGCCAGCAGCGTGCGTGTTAGCGGTAGCACAGATACGCAGTATTTT.

V and J are TRBV19 and TRBJ1-1; 7 nucleotides align to TRBD1. The CDR3 runs 14 residues. Trimming removed 6 bases from V and 1 base from J; junction bases left unmatched: 5. In germline, CDR1 is LNHDA, CDR2 SQIVND (reference sequence). The CDR3 region is CASSHDRANTEAFF. The CDR3 DNA sequence: TGTGCCAGTAGCCATGACAGGGCGAACACTGAAGCTTTCTTT.

This clonotype has at least ten counts. The J gene is TRBJ2-5, the V gene TRBV4-2, with 14 bases that match TRBD2. Per germline, CDR1 LGHNA and CDR2 YNFKEQ. The CDR3 has 16 amino acids. V was pared by 4 bases and J by 0 bases, with 1 base of the junction left unmatched. CDR3 residues: CASSPTSGRDQETQYF. The CDR3 DNA follows: TGTGCCAGCAGCCCGACTAGCGGGAGGGACCAAGAGACCCAGTACTTC.

This clonotype came up many times. The chain links TRBV6-1 to TRBJ1-1; TRBD1 is a possible D gene (6 bases). V dropped 6 bases and J dropped 6 bases, with 17 bases sitting between them. The CDR3 contains 14 residues. Germline V gene sequence: CDR1 MNHNS, CDR2 SASEGT. As DNA, the CDR3 is TGTGCCAGCAGGGACTCAACAGGGATCCCTGAAGCTTTCTTT. Translated, it gives CASRDSTGIPEAFF.

This clonotype was seen many times. CDR3 DNA sequence: TGTGCCAGCAGTTCCTACCGCCAGAACGGGGAGCTGTTTTTT. Protein product: CASSSYRQNGELFF. The chain employs TRBV12-3 or TRBV12-4 and TRBJ2-2; D gene ambiguous. V was clipped by 4 bases and J by 7 bases, with 13 bases between them. This CDR3 has 14 residues.

This clonotype was recorded many times. The chain combines TRBV12-3 or TRBV12-4 with TRBJ2-7, with D possibly matching TRBD1 (5 bases). The CDR3 length is 13 residues. DNA for the CDR3: TGTGCCAGCAGTTTAAGGGCAGGGCCCAGTAGAAACGTC. It yields the protein CASSLRAGPSRNV.

This chain's CDR3 is CASSSTSGRSTDTQYF. The DNA of the CDR3 is TGTGCCAGCAGCAGCACTAGCGGGAGAAGCACAGATACGCAGTATTTT. V is TRBV11-3 and J is TRBJ2-3; 11 nucleotides agree with TRBD2. The CDR3 extends over 16 amino acids. Per germline, CDR1 SGHNT and CDR2 YENEEA. V shed 5 bases, J shed 0 bases, and the junction held 4 bases outside the gene matches.

Many counts were recorded for this clonotype. V usage is TRBV20-1 and J usage is TRBJ2-5, with D maybe TRBD2 (6 bases). CDR3 length: 14 amino acids. The V end lost 0 bases, the J end lost 4 bases, and 12 bases lay between the germline ends. Germline V gives CDR1 DFQATT, CDR2 SNEGSKA (reference sequence). CDR3: CSARDQGRRETQYF. The CDR3 nucleotides are TGCAGTGCTAGAGATCAAGGGAGGAGAGAGACCCAGTACTTC.

In its sample, this clonotype was seen a few times. V and J are TRBV5-4 and TRBJ1-1; 8 bases agree with TRBD1. This CDR3 spans 15 amino acids. Germline V gives CDR1 SGHNT, CDR2 YYREEE (reference sequence). Unmatched junction bases numbered 10, after V lost 4 bases and J lost 5 bases. CDR3 nucleotides: TGTGCCAGCAGCCCGGCCCAGGGGGCGCGAACTGAAGCTTTCTTT. Its protein product is CASSPAQGARTEAFF.

This clonotype was recorded at least ten times. V is TRBV7-2 and J is TRBJ2-5; TRBD1 matches at 7 bases. After removal of 5 bases from V and 2 bases from J, the junction contained 8 bases not matched to a gene. The CDR3 covers 15 residues. Germline CDR1 is SGHTA and CDR2 is FQGNSA. The CDR3 coding sequence is TGTGCCAGCAGCCGTCAGACAGGGCTTCAAGAGACCCAGTACTTC. This sequence encodes CASSRQTGLQETQYF.

In its sample, this clonotype was seen many times. J is TRBJ1-2 and V is TRBV10-2; perhaps TRBD1 as D (5 bases). CDR1 is WSHSY, CDR2 SAAADI, per germline. Trimming took 8 bases from V and 5 from J, leaving 9 bases between them. This CDR3 comprises 11 residues. The CDR3, as DNA: TGCGCCAGCCGGGGGGAGTATGGCTACACCTTC. Protein: CASRGEYGYTF.

The chain links TRBV30 to TRBJ1-2; possibly TRBD1 for D (5 bases). Per germline, CDR1 GTSNPN and CDR2 SVGIG (reference sequence). The CDR3 is 12 residues long. Deletions cut 0 bases from V and 4 bases from J, with 6 bases between. This CDR3 reads CAWSVRGYGYTF. DNA of the CDR3: TGTGCCTGGAGTGTAAGGGGCTATGGCTACACCTTC.

This clonotype has ten or more counts. The V and J genes are TRBV11-2 and TRBJ2-2; no definite D call. Trimming pared 5 bases from V and 5 bases from J, leaving 9 bases between. This CDR3 spans 13 amino acids. Germline V CDR1 and CDR2: SGHAT, FQNNGV. CDR3: CASSSPRTGELFF. For the CDR3, the DNA is TGTGCCAGCAGCAGTCCTCGTACCGGGGAGCTGTTTTTT.